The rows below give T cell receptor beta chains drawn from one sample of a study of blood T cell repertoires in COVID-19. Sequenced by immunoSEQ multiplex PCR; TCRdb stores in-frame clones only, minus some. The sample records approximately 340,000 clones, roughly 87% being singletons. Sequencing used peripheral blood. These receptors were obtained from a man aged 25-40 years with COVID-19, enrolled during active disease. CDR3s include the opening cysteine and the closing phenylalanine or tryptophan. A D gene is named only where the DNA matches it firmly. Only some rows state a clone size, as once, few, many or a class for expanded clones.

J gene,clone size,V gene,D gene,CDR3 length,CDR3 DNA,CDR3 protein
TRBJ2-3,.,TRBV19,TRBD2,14,TGTGCCAGTAGAACGGGACTACGCCCAGATACGCAGTATTTT,CASRTGLRPDTQYF
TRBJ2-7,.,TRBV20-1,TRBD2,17,TGCAGTGCTAGTTATGGACTAGCGGGAGGATCGGGCTCCGAGCAGTACTTC,CSASYGLAGGSGSEQYF
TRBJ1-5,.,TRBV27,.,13,TGTGCCAGCAGTCTGCGACAGGATCAGCCCCAGCATTTT,CASSLRQDQPQHF
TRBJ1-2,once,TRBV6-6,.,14,TGTGCCAGCAGTTACACTACCGGTCTCCTTGGCTACACCTTC,CASSYTTGLLGYTF
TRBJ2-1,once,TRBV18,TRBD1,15,TGTGCCAGCTCTTCGGGGACAGGACCCTACAATGAGCAGTTCTTC,CASSSGTGPYNEQFF
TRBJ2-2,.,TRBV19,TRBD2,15,TGTGCCAGTAGTACTAGCGGAACGAACACCGGGGAGCTGTTTTTT,CASSTSGTNTGELFF
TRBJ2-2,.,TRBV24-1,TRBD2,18,TGTGCCACCAGTAGACGGACTAGCGGGGGGGAGAACACCGGGGAGCTGTTTTTT,CATSRRTSGGENTGELFF
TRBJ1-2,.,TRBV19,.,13,TGTGCCAGTAGTATAGGAGCCAGAGGAGGCTACACCTTC,CASSIGARGGYTF
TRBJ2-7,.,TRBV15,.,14,TGTGCCACCAGCCCAACACACTGGCGGAGCGAGCAGTACTTC,CATSPTHWRSEQYF
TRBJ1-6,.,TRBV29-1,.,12,TGCAGCGTTCGTTACAGGAATTCACCCCTCCACTTT,CSVRYRNSPLHF
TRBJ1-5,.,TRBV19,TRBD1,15,TGTGCCACGACAGGGGATTTTTATAGCAATCAGCCCCAGCATTTT,CATTGDFYSNQPQHF
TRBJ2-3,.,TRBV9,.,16,TGTGCCAGCAGCACTATGGACAAACCTAGCACAGATACGCAGTATTTT,CASSTMDKPSTDTQYF
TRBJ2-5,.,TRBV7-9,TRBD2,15,TGTGCCAGCAGCACCTACGGGAGGTACCAAGAGACCCAGTACTTC,CASSTYGRYQETQYF
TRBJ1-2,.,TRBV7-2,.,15,TGTGCCAGCAGCTTAAGATCGGACAGCCAGTATGGCTACACCTTC,CASSLRSDSQYGYTF
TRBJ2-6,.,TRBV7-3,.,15,TGTGCCAGCAGCTTAGCAGGGAATGGGGCCAACGTCCTGACTTTC,CASSLAGNGANVLTF
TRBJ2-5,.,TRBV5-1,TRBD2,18,TGCGCCAGCAGCTTGGACGCCCTAGCGGGGGGCCGAGTGAAGACCCAGTACTTC,CASSLDALAGGRVKTQYF
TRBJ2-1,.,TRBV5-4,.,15,TGTGCCAGCAGCCCCACTAGTAACTCCTACAATGAGCAGTTCTTC,CASSPTSNSYNEQFF
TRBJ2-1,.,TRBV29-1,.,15,TGCAGCGTAAAGCGGGACACATCTTCCTACAATGAGCAGTTCTTC,CSVKRDTSSYNEQFF
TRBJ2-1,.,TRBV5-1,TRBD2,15,TGCGCCAGCAGCTTGGCTAGCGGATACTACAATGAGCAGTTCTTC,CASSLASGYYNEQFF
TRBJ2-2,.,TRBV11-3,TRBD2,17,TGTGCCAGCAGCTCGGGACTAGCGGGAGGAAGCACCGGGGAGCTGTTTTTT,CASSSGLAGGSTGELFF
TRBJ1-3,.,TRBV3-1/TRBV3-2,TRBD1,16,TGTGCCAGCAGCCATAACCCGACAGGGGCTGGAAACACCATATATTTT,CASSHNPTGAGNTIYF
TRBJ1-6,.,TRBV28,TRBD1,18,TGTGCCAGCAGTTTATCCCTTGGGACAGGGGGGACGAATTCACCCCTCCACTTT,CASSLSLGTGGTNSPLHF
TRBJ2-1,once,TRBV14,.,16,TGTGCCAGCAGCCTTAATAGAGGAAGCTCCTACAATGAGCAGTTCTTC,CASSLNRGSSYNEQFF
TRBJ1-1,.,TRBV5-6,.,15,TGTGCCAGCAGCTTGCCGATTTACATGAACACTGAAGCTTTCTTT,CASSLPIYMNTEAFF
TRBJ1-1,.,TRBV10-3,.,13,TGTGCCATCAGTGACTCAGGGAACACTGAAGCTTTCTTT,CAISDSGNTEAFF
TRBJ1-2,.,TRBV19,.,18,TGTGCCAGTAGTACGCGTCAGCCAGCAGAGACAGCGAACTATGGCTACACCTTC,CASSTRQPAETANYGYTF
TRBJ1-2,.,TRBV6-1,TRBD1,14,TGTGCCAGCAGTGAGGGACAGGGCCCCTATGGCTACACCTTC,CASSEGQGPYGYTF
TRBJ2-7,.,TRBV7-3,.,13,TGTGCCAGCAGCTCCCGCTACTCCTACGAGCAGTACTTC,CASSSRYSYEQYF
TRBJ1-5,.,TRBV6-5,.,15,TGTGCCAGCAAGCGGAACAGGGATAGCAATCAGCCCCAGCATTTT,CASKRNRDSNQPQHF
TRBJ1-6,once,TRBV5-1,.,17,TGCGCCAGCAGCTTGGAGGGGGTGGGTTCCTATAATTCACCCCTCCACTTT,CASSLEGVGSYNSPLHF
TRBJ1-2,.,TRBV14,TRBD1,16,TGTGCCAGCAGCCCCGACAGGGGCCAAACTAACTATGGCTACACCTTC,CASSPDRGQTNYGYTF
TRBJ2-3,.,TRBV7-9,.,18,TGTGCCAGCAGCCCTGGACAGCATAGCGTAACTAGCACAGATACGCAGTATTTT,CASSPGQHSVTSTDTQYF
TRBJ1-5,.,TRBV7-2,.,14,TGTGCCAGCAGCTTAGTTCAGGGGCCGGGGCCCCAGCATTTT,CASSLVQGPGPQHF
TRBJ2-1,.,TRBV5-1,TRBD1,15,TGCGCCAGCAGCGGAGGACAGGGCACCTACAATGAGCAGTTCTTC,CASSGGQGTYNEQFF
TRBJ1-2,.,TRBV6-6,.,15,TGTGCCAGCAGTTACTCGACAGGCCTTAACTATGGCTACACCTTC,CASSYSTGLNYGYTF
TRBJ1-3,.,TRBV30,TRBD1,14,TGTGCCTGGAGTGTGACAGGGGGTGGAAACACCATATATTTT,CAWSVTGGGNTIYF
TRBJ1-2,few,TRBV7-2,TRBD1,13,TGTGCCAGCACCTCGGACAGGGGGAAAGGCTACACCTTC,CASTSDRGKGYTF
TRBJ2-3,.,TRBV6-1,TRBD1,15,TGTGCCAGCAGTGAAGTAGGGACAGGTACAGATACGCAGTATTTT,CASSEVGTGTDTQYF
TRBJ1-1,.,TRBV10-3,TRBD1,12,TGTGCCATCAGTAGACAGGGAACTGAAGCTTTCTTT,CAISRQGTEAFF
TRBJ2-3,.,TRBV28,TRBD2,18,TGTGCCAGCAGTTCTGGAGGGACTAGCGGGAGTTACACAGATACGCAGTATTTT,CASSSGGTSGSYTDTQYF
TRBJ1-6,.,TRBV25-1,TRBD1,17,TGTGCCAGCAGCCCTAGATCCGGACAGGCTTTTAATTCACCCCTCCACTTT,CASSPRSGQAFNSPLHF
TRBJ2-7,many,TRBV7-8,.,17,TGTGCCAGCAGCTTAGTCATTGAGGGTCCCATTTACTACGAGCAGTACTTC,CASSLVIEGPIYYEQYF
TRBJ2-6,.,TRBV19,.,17,TGTGCCAGTAGTACACGACAGGTGGGGTCTGGGGCCAACGTCCTGACTTTC,CASSTRQVGSGANVLTF
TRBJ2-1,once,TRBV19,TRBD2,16,TGTGCCAGTAGTCCTCCCCGGACTAGCGCCGCAATTGAGCAGTTCTTC,CASSPPRTSAAIEQFF
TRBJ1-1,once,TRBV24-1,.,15,TGTGCCACCAGTGATTTGACAGCTATGAACACTGAAGCTTTCTTT,CATSDLTAMNTEAFF
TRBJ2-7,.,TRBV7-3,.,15,TGTGCCAGCAGCTTATCTAGGGGGTCTACCTACGAGCAGTACTTC,CASSLSRGSTYEQYF
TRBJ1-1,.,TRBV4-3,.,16,TGCGCCAGCAGCCAAGATCTAGAGGGTATGAACACTGAAGCTTTCTTT,CASSQDLEGMNTEAFF
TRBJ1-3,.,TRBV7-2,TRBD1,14,TGTGCCAGCGGACAGGGCAACTCTGGAAACACCATATATTTT,CASGQGNSGNTIYF
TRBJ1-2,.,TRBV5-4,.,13,TGTGCCGGGGCCATTGGGGGGAACTATGGCTACACCTTC,CAGAIGGNYGYTF
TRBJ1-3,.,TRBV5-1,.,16,TGCGCCAGCAGCTTGGGGGAGGGGTACTCTGGAAACACCATATATTTT,CASSLGEGYSGNTIYF